The T cell receptor (beta chain) under discussion was sequenced for a study of immune evolution from preneoplasia to lung adenocarcinoma. The study's findings and limits: From normal lung to invasive adenocarcinoma, top clone frequencies appeared to decrease.

Premalignant or tumor cells were enriched by macro-dissection after pathologic assessment. Produced via immunoSEQ multiplex PCR; TCRdb's table is partial and in-frame only. The top ten clones hold around 4.5% of a sample with fewer than 50,000 clones, under 80% of them seen once. Comment on this clone: Its target is unknown.

The sequence came from a person in their sixties or seventies with lung adenocarcinoma. Source material: FFPE invasive lung adenocarcinoma tissue.

CDR3 coding DNA: TGTGCCAGCAGTTCGTTGGGACAGACCAGAAAAAACATTCAGTACTTC. Translated, it gives CASSSLGQTRKNIQYF. The chain links TRBV6-5 to TRBJ2-4, with 7 bases aligning to TRBD1. V dropped 4 bases and J dropped 4; count of bases not matched to a gene: 10. The CDR3 consists of 16 residues. The V gene's germline CDR1 is MNHEY and CDR2 SVGAGI.